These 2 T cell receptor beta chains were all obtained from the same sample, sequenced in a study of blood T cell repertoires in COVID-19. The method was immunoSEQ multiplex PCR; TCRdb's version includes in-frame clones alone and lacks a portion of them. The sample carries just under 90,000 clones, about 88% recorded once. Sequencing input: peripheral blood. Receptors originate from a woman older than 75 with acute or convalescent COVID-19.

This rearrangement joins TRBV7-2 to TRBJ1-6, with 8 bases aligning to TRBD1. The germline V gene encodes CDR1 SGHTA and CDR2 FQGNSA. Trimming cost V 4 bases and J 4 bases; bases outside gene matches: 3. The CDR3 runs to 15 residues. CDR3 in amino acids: CASSSGQGYNSPLHF. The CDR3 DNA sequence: TGTGCCAGCAGCTCTGGACAGGGTTATAATTCACCCCTCCACTTT.

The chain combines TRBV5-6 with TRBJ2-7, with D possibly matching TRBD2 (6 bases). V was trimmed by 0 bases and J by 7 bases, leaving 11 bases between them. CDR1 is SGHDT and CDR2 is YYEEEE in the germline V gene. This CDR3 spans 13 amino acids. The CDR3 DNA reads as TGTGCCAGCAGCTTGGTGGGGGGTCAAGAGCAGTACTTC. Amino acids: CASSLVGGQEQYF.